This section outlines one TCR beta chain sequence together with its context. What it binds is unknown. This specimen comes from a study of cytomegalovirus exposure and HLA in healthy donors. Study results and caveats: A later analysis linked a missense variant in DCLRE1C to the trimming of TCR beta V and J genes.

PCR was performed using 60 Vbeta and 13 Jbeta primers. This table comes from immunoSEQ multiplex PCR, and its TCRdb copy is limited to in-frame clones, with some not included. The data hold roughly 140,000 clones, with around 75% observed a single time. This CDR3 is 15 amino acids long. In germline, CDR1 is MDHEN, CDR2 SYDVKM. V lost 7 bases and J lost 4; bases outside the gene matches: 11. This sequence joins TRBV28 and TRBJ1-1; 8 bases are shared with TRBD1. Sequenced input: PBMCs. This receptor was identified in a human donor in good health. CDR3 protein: CASTLGQAGVTEAFF. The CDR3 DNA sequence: TGTGCCAGCACCCTGGGACAGGCAGGAGTCACTGAAGCTTTCTTT.